This TCR beta chain was sequenced for a study of cytomegalovirus exposure and HLA in healthy donors. General study findings and limits: Researchers counted around 180 TCR beta chains as cytomegalovirus-associated.

The study sampled nominally healthy donors, though unrecorded immune exposures were likely. With respect to this clone: What it binds is not known.

PCR involved 60 Vbeta and 13 Jbeta primers. Using immunoSEQ multiplex PCR, the repertoire was profiled, and TCRdb retains in-frame clones only, with some absent. The repertoire includes some 110,000 clones, approximately 70% of them detected once, and approximately 0.9% sits in the top ten. Sequenced: PBMCs. The TCR sequence derives from a woman in her twenties or thirties in good health and CMV-seronegative.

The CDR3 loop is CASSLGGLGEKLFF. The CDR3 nucleotides are TGTGCCAGCAGTCTAGGGGGCCTTGGTGAAAAACTGTTTTTT. This sequence joins TRBV5-5 and TRBJ1-4; 7 nucleotides agree with TRBD1. With 5 bases clipped from V and 7 bases from J, the junction kept 8 bases outside the gene matches. The CDR3 length is 14 residues. Germline values: CDR1 SGHKS, CDR2 YYEKEE (reference sequence).